This TCR beta chain was documented in a study of blood T cell repertoires in COVID-19. Overall study: The United States, Italy and Spain were the sources of the acute and convalescent COVID-19 samples. PBMCs, B-cell-depleted T cells, or T cells provided the cDNA or gDNA that made up the material.

V shed 8 bases, J shed 4 bases, and the junction held 0 bases outside the gene matches. CDR1 is SGHVS and CDR2 is FQNEAQ in the germline V gene. The CDR3 is 13 residues long. Measured with immunoSEQ multiplex PCR; TCRdb has only the in-frame clones, and not every one. The profile shows 220,000 or so clones, approximately 80% of them singletons. The sample was PBMCs or T cells enriched from blood (not recorded which). This clonotype originated in a woman aged 35 to 49 with acute COVID-19. The rearrangement joins TRBV7-8 to TRBJ2-2, with 11 bases aligning to TRBD2. CDR3 bases: TGTGCCAGCGGACTAGCGGGCACCGGGGAGCTGTTTTTT. Translated: CASGLAGTGELFF.